This is a list of T cell receptor beta chains from one sample in a study of blood T cell repertoires in COVID-19. Generated by immunoSEQ multiplex PCR, the TCRdb table keeps only in-frame clones and is missing some. The sample holds around 250,000 clones, approximately 85% seen once. Sequencing used PBMCs or T cells enriched from blood (not recorded which). These receptors all stem from a woman in her fifties or sixties with acute COVID-19. The CDR3 runs from the conserved cysteine through the conserved F or W. Each record gives: V gene, J gene, D gene, clone size, CDR3 DNA, CDR3 protein. A D gene is named only where the DNA matches it firmly. Clone size, where shown, is once, few, many, or a class for clones that have expanded.

TRBV4-3	TRBJ2-2	-	-	TGCGCCAGCAGGTGGCAGGGGGGCAACACCGGGGAGCTGTTTTTT	CASRWQGGNTGELFF
TRBV21-1	TRBJ2-6	-	-	TGTGCCAGCAGCAAAGGCCGGGATACTGGGGCCAACGTCCTGACTTTC	CASSKGRDTGANVLTF
TRBV5-1	TRBJ2-2	TRBD1	few	TGCGCCAGCAGCTTGGCGTCGGGACAGGGTTACCCCGGGGAGCTGTTTTTT	CASSLASGQGYPGELFF
TRBV15	TRBJ1-3	TRBD1	once	TGTGCCACCAGCAGAGGGACAGGAATCTCTGGAAACACCATATATTTT	CATSRGTGISGNTIYF
TRBV5-1	TRBJ2-6	TRBD1	-	TGCGCCAGCAGCTTGAGGGGGACAGGGGATACCTCTGGGGCCAACGTCCTGACTTTC	CASSLRGTGDTSGANVLTF
TRBV29-1	TRBJ2-1	TRBD2	-	TGCAGCGTCTCTAGCGGAACGACAACTAATCAGCAGTTCTTC	CSVSSGTTTNQQFF
TRBV6-5	TRBJ1-1	-	-	TGTGCCAGCAGGACGCGGGGGGATTACGCTGAAGCTTTCTTT	CASRTRGDYAEAFF
TRBV19	TRBJ1-4	TRBD1	-	TGTGCCAGTAGCCACAGGGGAATTTCTGAAAAACTGTTTTTT	CASSHRGISEKLFF
TRBV27	TRBJ1-1	-	-	TGTGCCAGCAGGGATTGGGGCGATGCGACTGAAGCTTTCTTT	CASRDWGDATEAFF
TRBV30	TRBJ2-7	TRBD2	-	TGTGCCTGGAGTCCCGGGACTAGCTCTACCTACGAGCAGTACTTC	CAWSPGTSSTYEQYF
TRBV29-1	TRBJ1-1	-	once	TGCAGCTACGCGTCGGACACTGAAGCTTTCTTT	CSYASDTEAFF
TRBV5-1	TRBJ2-3	TRBD1	-	TGCGCCAGCACCCCCAACCGGGACAGGGGGCGCACAGATACGCAGTATTTT	CASTPNRDRGRTDTQYF
TRBV29-1	TRBJ1-4	-	-	TGCAGTGCTGGGGCCTCTGAAAAACTGTTTTTT	CSAGASEKLFF
TRBV13	TRBJ2-5	TRBD2	-	TGTGCCAGCAGCTTGGGACTAGCGGGGGGGCGGGAGACCCAGTACTTC	CASSLGLAGGRETQYF